This T cell receptor (beta chain) was observed in a study of blood T cell repertoires in COVID-19. At the level of the study: T cells, B-cell-depleted T cells, or PBMCs supplied cDNA or gDNA.

V was trimmed by 4 bases and J by 4 bases, leaving 11 bases between them. CDR3 size: 13 residues. Germline-derived CDR1 and CDR2 are SGHRS and YFSETQ. As handled by the study authors: Reference gene primer amplification yielded estimated nucleated cell counts. Sequenced by immunoSEQ multiplex PCR; TCRdb stores in-frame clones only, minus some. V and J calls and clone size are those listed in that table; D and trimming were worked out from the DNA. This sample has some 100,000 clones; about 80% occur once, and the top ten carry 9% to 14%. The chain employs TRBV5-1 and TRBJ1-1; tentatively, D is TRBD1 (5 bases). The sequenced material came from peripheral blood. The sequence derives from a woman aged 70-85 years with acute or convalescent COVID-19. The CDR3 spells CASSPPGGTEAFF. In DNA form, the CDR3 reads TGCGCCAGCAGCCCGCCGGGGGGCACTGAAGCTTTCTTT. The full variable domain, rest sourced from reference TRBV5-1 and TRBJ1-1, is KAGVTQTPRYLIKTRGQQVTLSCSPISGHRSVSWYQQTPGQGLQFLFEYFSETQRNKGNFPGRFSGRQFSNSRSEMNVSTLELGDSALYLCASSPPGGTEAFFGQGTRLTVV.